The 16 T cell receptor beta chains below were found in one sample sequenced in a study of cytomegalovirus exposure and HLA in healthy donors. PCR primers comprised 60 Vbeta and 13 Jbeta primers. Here immunoSEQ multiplex PCR was the method, and the copy in TCRdb shows in-frame clones only, minus some. Here the sample spans tens of thousands of clones, roughly 80% being singletons. Sequenced: PBMCs. The receptors were sampled from a girl aged 2 to 10 in good health and CMV-seropositive.

The V call is TRBV6-1, the J call TRBJ2-1; 10 bases map to TRBD2. There are 14 residues in the CDR3. Germline lookup yields CDR1 MNHNS and CDR2 SASEGT. With V trimmed by 6 bases and J by 6 bases, 5 bases remained unmatched. CDR3 region: CASRKTSGPNEQFF. The CDR3 DNA follows: TGTGCCAGCAGAAAGACTAGCGGGCCCAATGAGCAGTTCTTC.

V gene TRBV19 combines with J gene TRBJ1-2; D unresolved. CDR3 length: 13 amino acids. Germline values: CDR1 LNHDA, CDR2 SQIVND (reference sequence). The V end was cut by 7 bases, the J end by 4 bases, with 13 bases between. The CDR3 here is CASNVGSGYGYTF. The CDR3 bases are TGTGCCAGTAACGTCGGTTCGGGCTATGGCTACACCTTC.

The V call is TRBV30, the J call TRBJ2-1; 9 bases are a match to TRBD2. V shed 6 bases, J shed 1 base, and the junction held 4 bases outside the gene matches. Germline assignment: CDR1 GTSNPN and CDR2 SVGIG (reference sequence). This CDR3 has 14 residues. In nucleotides, the CDR3 is TGTGCCTGTAGCGGGAGCCAATCCTACAATGAGCAGTTCTTC. Encoded protein: CACSGSQSYNEQFF.

With respect to this clone: Other DNA sequences in this specimen translate into the identical CDR3. V is TRBV28 and J is TRBJ2-7; perhaps TRBD1 as D (5 bases). The CDR3 has 12 amino acids. Between the trimmed V and J ends, which lost 2 bases and 3 bases, there was a span of 5 bases. Germline V gene sequence: CDR1 MDHEN, CDR2 SYDVKM. The chain's CDR3 is CASSLDSYEQYF. Here the CDR3 DNA reads TGTGCCAGCAGTTTAGACAGCTACGAGCAGTACTTC.

The chain uses TRBV5-1 and TRBJ1-5; TRBD1 is a possible D gene (5 bases). The CDR3 extends over 14 amino acids. Germline CDR1 reads SGHRS; CDR2 reads YFSETQ. Trimming took 3 bases from V and 6 from J, leaving 13 bases between them. CDR3: CASSYHGGGQPQHF. The CDR3 coding sequence is TGCGCCAGCAGCTACCACGGGGGTGGTCAGCCCCAGCATTTT.

V and J are TRBV5-1 and TRBJ1-1, with D possibly being TRBD1 (6 bases). Germline V gene sequence: CDR1 SGHRS, CDR2 YFSETQ. The CDR3 length is 14 residues. The V and J ends lost 4 bases and 4 bases respectively, with 14 bases between them. For the CDR3, the DNA is TGCGCCAGCAGCGAACCCCAGGGGATCACTGAAGCTTTCTTT. It encodes CASSEPQGITEAFF.

There are a few counts of this clone. This chain connects TRBV5-1 to TRBJ2-7, with 7 bases that match TRBD1. The V gene end was trimmed by 4 bases and the J gene end by 2 bases; junction bases not matched to a gene: 3. Germline CDR1 is SGHRS and CDR2 is YFSETQ. There are 13 residues in the CDR3. The CDR3 here is CASSPGTAYEQYF. In DNA form, the CDR3 reads TGCGCCAGCAGCCCCGGGACAGCCTACGAGCAGTACTTC.

This chain connects TRBV5-4 to TRBJ2-2; TRBD2 is a possible D gene (5 bases). This CDR3 is built from 16 residues. V lost 6 bases to trimming and J lost 0 bases, with 15 bases between them. Looked up from germline, CDR1 is SGHNT and CDR2 is YYREEE (reference sequence). CDR3 coding DNA: TGTGCCAGCACGGAGAGAGAGGGATCGAACACCGGGGAGCTGTTTTTT. This gives the protein CASTEREGSNTGELFF.

The chain employs TRBV5-1 and TRBJ1-4; a weak D match, TRBD1 (5 bases). Germline CDR1 SGHRS, CDR2 YFSETQ. V lost 8 bases and J lost 0, with 20 bases in between. This CDR3 is 17 amino acids long. The CDR3: CARGVGDSYSTNEKLFF. The CDR3 DNA sequence: TGCGCCAGGGGGGTCGGGGACTCGTACTCAACTAATGAAAAACTGTTTTTT. The full variable domain, in which reference TRBV5-1 and TRBJ1-4 provide the parts outside the CDR3, is KAGVTQTPRYLIKTRGQQVTLSCSPISGHRSVSWYQQTPGQGLQFLFEYFSETQRNKGNFPGRFSGRQFSNSRSEMNVSTLELGDSALYLCARGVGDSYSTNEKLFFGSGTQLSVL.

A few counts support this clone. The chain couples TRBV27 to TRBJ1-2; D perhaps matches TRBD1 (6 bases). The CDR3 totals 16 residues. Trimming removed 5 bases at V and 4 bases at J, with 20 bases between. Germline V gene data show CDR1 as MNHEY and CDR2 as SMNVEV (reference sequence). In DNA, the CDR3 is TGTGCCAGCAGTCCCCTACCGAGACAGGCGATCTATGGCTACACCTTC. Residues: CASSPLPRQAIYGYTF.

V usage is TRBV6-5 and J usage is TRBJ1-1, with D uncertain. This CDR3 has 14 residues. Germline-derived CDR1 and CDR2 are MNHEY and SVGAGI. Between the trimmed V and J ends, which lost 0 bases and 3 bases, there was a span of 8 bases. CDR3 DNA: TGTGCCAGCAGTTACTCTGAGGGAGACACTGAAGCTTTCTTT. Residues: CASSYSEGDTEAFF.

The chain employs TRBV27 and TRBJ1-5, with D possibly TRBD1 on 6 matching bases. Germline CDR1 is MNHEY and CDR2 is SMNVEV (reference sequence). V was pared by 5 bases and J by 0 bases, with 14 bases between. The CDR3 totals 16 residues. The CDR3, as DNA: TGTGCCAGCAGTCCGCTCACAGGGTTTAGCAATCAGCCCCAGCATTTT. It is translated as CASSPLTGFSNQPQHF.

CDR3 bases: TGTGCCAGCAGACTGACAGGGGGAGGCACTGAAGCTTTCTTT. Encoded protein: CASRLTGGGTEAFF. This sequence joins TRBV6-6 and TRBJ1-1, with 9 nucleotides matching TRBD1. J gave up 4 bases and V 6 bases, and 6 bases lay outside the gene matches. Germline CDR1 reads MNHNY; CDR2 reads SVGAGI (reference sequence). This CDR3 comprises 14 residues.

J is TRBJ2-5 and V is TRBV9; 7 nucleotides line up with TRBD1. J was trimmed by 2 bases and V by 2 bases; bases with no gene match: 6. The CDR3 contains 15 residues. Germline V gene sequence: CDR1 SGDLS, CDR2 YYNGEE. As DNA, the CDR3 is TGTGCCAGCAGCGTGGCAACAGGGGAGCAAGAGACCCAGTACTTC. This encodes CASSVATGEQETQYF. The full variable domain, in which reference TRBV9 and TRBJ2-5 provide the parts outside the CDR3, is DSGVTQTPKHLITATGQRVTLRCSPRSGDLSVYWYQQSLDQGLQFLIQYYNGEERAKGNILERFSAQQFPDLHSELNLSSLELGDSALYFCASSVATGEQETQYFGPGTRLLVL.

This clone was found a few times. The chain carries TRBV30 and TRBJ1-2; D not resolved. The ends were cut back, 2 bases at V and 4 bases at J, with 11 bases in the middle. Looked up from germline, CDR1 is GTSNPN and CDR2 is SVGIG (reference sequence). The CDR3 sequence is 13 residues long. The CDR3 region is CAWSKDFSYGYTF. DNA of the CDR3: TGTGCCTGGAGTAAGGACTTTTCCTATGGCTACACCTTC.

The chain couples TRBV7-9 to TRBJ2-3, with a tentative D call TRBD1 (5 bases). Trimming pared 1 base from V and 0 bases from J, leaving 8 bases between. The CDR3 is 15 amino acids. Germline CDR1 SEHNR, CDR2 FQNEAQ (reference sequence). This chain's CDR3 is CASSLEPGSTDTQYF. The CDR3 DNA sequence: TGTGCCAGCAGCTTAGAGCCAGGGAGCACAGATACGCAGTATTTT. Complete variable domain (other parts from reference TRBV7-9 and TRBJ2-3): DTGVSQNPRHKITKRGQNVTFRCDPISEHNRLYWYRQTLGQGPEFLTYFQNEAQLEKSRLLSDRFSAERPKGSFSTLEIQRTEQGDSAMYLCASSLEPGSTDTQYFGPGTRLTVL.